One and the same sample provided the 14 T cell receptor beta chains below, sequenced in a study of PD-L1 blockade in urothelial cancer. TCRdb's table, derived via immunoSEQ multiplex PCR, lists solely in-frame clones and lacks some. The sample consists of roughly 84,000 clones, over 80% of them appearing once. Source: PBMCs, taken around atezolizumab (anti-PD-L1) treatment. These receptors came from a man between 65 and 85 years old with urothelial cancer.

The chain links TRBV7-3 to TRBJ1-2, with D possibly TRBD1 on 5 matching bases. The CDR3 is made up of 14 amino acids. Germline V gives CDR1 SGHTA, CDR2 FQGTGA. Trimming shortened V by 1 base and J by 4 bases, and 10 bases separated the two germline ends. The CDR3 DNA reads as TGTGCCAGCAGCTTAAGGGACTGGGCCTATGGCTACACCTTC. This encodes CASSLRDWAYGYTF.

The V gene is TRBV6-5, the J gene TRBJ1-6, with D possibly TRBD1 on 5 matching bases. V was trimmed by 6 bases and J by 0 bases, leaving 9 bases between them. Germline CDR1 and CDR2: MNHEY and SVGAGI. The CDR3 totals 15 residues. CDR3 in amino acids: CASRQDSSYNSPLHF. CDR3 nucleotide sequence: TGTGCCAGCAGACAAGACAGCTCCTATAATTCACCCCTCCACTTT.

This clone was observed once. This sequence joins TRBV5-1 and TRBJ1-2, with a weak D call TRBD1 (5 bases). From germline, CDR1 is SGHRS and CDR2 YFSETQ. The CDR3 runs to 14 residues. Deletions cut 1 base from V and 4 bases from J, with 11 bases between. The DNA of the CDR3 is TGCGCCAGCAGCTTGTTGGGGGGTAGCTATGGCTACACCTTC. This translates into CASSLLGGSYGYTF.

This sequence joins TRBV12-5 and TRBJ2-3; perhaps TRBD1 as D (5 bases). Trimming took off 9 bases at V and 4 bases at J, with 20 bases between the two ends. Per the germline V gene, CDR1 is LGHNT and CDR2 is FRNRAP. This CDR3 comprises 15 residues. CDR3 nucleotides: TGTGCTAGCAGTTTCGCAGGGTATCAGGCAGATACGCAGTATTTT. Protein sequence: CASSFAGYQADTQYF.

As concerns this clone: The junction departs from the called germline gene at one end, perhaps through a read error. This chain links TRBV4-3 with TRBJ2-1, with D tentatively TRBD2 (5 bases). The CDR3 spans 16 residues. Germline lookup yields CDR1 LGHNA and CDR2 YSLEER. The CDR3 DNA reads TGCGCCGGCAGCCAAGACCGGGATCCCACCTACAATGAGCAGTTCTTC. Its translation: CAGSQDRDPTYNEQFF.

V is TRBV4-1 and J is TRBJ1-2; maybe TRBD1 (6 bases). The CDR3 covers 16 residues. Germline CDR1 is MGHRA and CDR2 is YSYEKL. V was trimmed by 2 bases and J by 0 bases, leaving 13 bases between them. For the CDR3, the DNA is TGCGCCAGCAGCCAAACAGGGAACGGGGCTAACTATGGCTACACCTTC. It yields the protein CASSQTGNGANYGYTF.

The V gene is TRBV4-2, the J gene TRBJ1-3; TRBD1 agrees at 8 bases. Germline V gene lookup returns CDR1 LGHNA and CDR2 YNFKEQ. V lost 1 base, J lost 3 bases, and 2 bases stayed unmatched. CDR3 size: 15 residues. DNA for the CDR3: TGTGCCAGCAGCCAAGTGGACAGGGATGGAAACACCATATATTTT. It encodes CASSQVDRDGNTIYF.

CDR3 nucleotide sequence: TGTGCCAGCAGCCGTCGGGAGGGCCCGTACAATGAGCAGTTCTTC. Translated: CASSRREGPYNEQFF. The chain recombines TRBV7-2 with TRBJ2-1, with 8 bases aligning to TRBD2. CDR3 length equals 15 residues. V lost 5 bases, J lost 4 bases, and 7 bases stayed unmatched. Germline V lookup: CDR1 SGHTA, CDR2 FQGNSA.

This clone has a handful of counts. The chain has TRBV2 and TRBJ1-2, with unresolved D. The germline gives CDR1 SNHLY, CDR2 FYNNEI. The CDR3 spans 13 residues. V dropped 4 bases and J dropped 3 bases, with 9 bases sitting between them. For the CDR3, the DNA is TGTGCCAGCAGTGTACAGCTCTACTATGGCTACACCTTC. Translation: CASSVQLYYGYTF.

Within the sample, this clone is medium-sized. The CDR3 is CASSQDTSGEEFF. CDR3 sequence (DNA): TGTGCCAGCAGCCAAGATACCTCGGGGGAGGAGTTCTTC. The chain recombines TRBV4-2 with TRBJ2-1; tentative D call: TRBD2 (6 bases). The CDR3 is made up of 13 amino acids. V lost 0 bases and J lost 14, with 14 bases in between. Germline loops: CDR1 LGHNA, CDR2 YNFKEQ.

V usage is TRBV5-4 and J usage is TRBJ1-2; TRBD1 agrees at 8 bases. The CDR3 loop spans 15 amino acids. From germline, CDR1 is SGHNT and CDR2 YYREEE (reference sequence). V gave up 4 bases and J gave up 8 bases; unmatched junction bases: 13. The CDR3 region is CASSQFDRGEGGYTF. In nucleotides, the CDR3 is TGTGCCAGCAGCCAATTCGACAGGGGTGAGGGGGGCTACACCTTC.

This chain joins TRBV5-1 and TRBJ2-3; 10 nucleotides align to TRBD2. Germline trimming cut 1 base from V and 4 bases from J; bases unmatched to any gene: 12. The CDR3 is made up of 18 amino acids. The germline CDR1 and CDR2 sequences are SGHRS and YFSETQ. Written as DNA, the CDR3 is TGCGCCAGCAGCTTGCCCAGCTCTAGCGGGAGCGGGGCAGATACGCAGTATTTT. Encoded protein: CASSLPSSSGSGADTQYF.

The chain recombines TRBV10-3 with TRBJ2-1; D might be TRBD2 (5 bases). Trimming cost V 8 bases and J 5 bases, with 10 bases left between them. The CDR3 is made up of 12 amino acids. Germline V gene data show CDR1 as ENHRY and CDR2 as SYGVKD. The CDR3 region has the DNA TGTGCCATCGCCGGACTGGACAATGAGCAGTTCTTC. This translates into CAIAGLDNEQFF.

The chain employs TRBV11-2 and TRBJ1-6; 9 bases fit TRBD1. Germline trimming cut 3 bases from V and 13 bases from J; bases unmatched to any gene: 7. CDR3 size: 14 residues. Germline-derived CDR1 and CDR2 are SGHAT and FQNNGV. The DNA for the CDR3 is TGTGCCAGCAGCTTGGGACAGGGTTTTGATCCCCTCCACTTT. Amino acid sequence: CASSLGQGFDPLHF. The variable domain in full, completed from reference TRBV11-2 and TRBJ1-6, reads EAGVAQSPRYKIIEKRQSVAFWCNPISGHATLYWYQQILGQGPKLLIQFQNNGVVDDSQLPKDRFSAERLKGVDSTLKIQPAKLEDSAVYLCASSLGQGFDPLHFGNGTRLTVT.